A single sample gave rise to the 22 T cell receptor beta chains below, sequenced in a study of regulatory T cells. Notes on the study in general: In CD3G-deficient patients, conventional CD4+ T cells were enriched for hydrophobic CDR3 residues at positions 6 and 7.

Antigen specificity for these receptors is unknown. Amplification used 52 TRBV primers and 13 TRBJ primers. The assay was immunoSEQ multiplex PCR, and TCRdb's table has in-frame clones only and misses some. This sample has tens of thousands of clones, with around nine tenths found just once. The sample comprised conventional CD4+ T cells sorted from blood. These receptors all come from a child between 10 and 17 years old with CD3G deficiency.

The CDR3 spells CASSRTSAERNTGELFF. The CDR3 nucleotides read TGTGCCAGTAGTAGGACTAGCGCGGAAAGGAACACCGGGGAGCTGTTTTTT. The chain links TRBV19 to TRBJ2-2; 9 bases are shared with TRBD2. From germline, CDR1 is LNHDA and CDR2 SQIVND (reference sequence). The V and J ends lost 4 bases and 1 base, in that order; junction bases with no gene match: 7. The length of the CDR3 is 17 residues.

The chain has TRBV19 and TRBJ2-4; 9 nucleotides align to TRBD1. The V gene's germline CDR1 is LNHDA and CDR2 SQIVND (reference sequence). The CDR3 is 22 amino acids. V trimming: 2 bases; J trimming: 3 bases; junction bases outside the gene matches: 23. CDR3 nucleotides: TGTGCCAGTAGTATACGGTCCGTACGTACCCCACAGGGGGCTGGGGGCAAAAACATTCAGTACTTC. It codes for CASSIRSVRTPQGAGGKNIQYF.

The chain recombines TRBV28 with TRBJ2-5; 13 nucleotides match TRBD2. Near its end, the DNA agrees better with TRBJ2-7, so the J call may be wrong. The CDR3 totals 15 residues. CDR1 is MDHEN, CDR2 SYDVKM, per germline. CDR3 sequence: CASSRRTSGSYEQYF. Here the CDR3 DNA reads TGTGCCAGCAGTAGAAGGACTAGCGGGAGCTACGAGCAGTACTTC.

The chain carries TRBV7-8 and TRBJ1-1; tentatively, D is TRBD1 (6 bases). CDR3 length: 15 residues. The V and J ends lost 1 base and 11 bases respectively, with 20 bases between them. Germline CDR1 reads SGHVS; CDR2 reads FQNEAQ. CDR3 coding DNA: TGTGCCAGCAGCTTAGGGCCCATGGGGGGGCTTGGGGCTTTCTTT. Amino acid sequence: CASSLGPMGGLGAFF.

The chain has TRBV6-1 and TRBJ1-1; D perhaps matches TRBD1 (6 bases). Trimming took off 2 bases at V and 8 bases at J, with 6 bases between the two ends. The germline gives CDR1 MNHNS, CDR2 SASEGT. CDR3 size: 11 residues. CDR3 bases: TGTGCCAGCAGTGAAACAGGGGAAGCTTTCTTT. As protein: CASSETGEAFF.

This clone was seen a single time. This chain links TRBV5-1 with TRBJ2-2; D is unclear. The V end was cut by 0 bases, the J end by 0 bases, with 6 bases between. CDR3 length: 15 residues. Germline V gene data show CDR1 as SGHRS and CDR2 as YFSETQ. The CDR3 loop is CASSLETANTGELFF. The CDR3 DNA reads as TGCGCCAGCAGCTTGGAGACTGCGAACACCGGGGAGCTGTTTTTT.

The CDR3 reads CASSFYRSPYGYTF. CDR3 sequence (DNA): TGTGCCAGTAGTTTCTACAGGTCCCCCTATGGCTACACCTTC. This chain links TRBV19 with TRBJ1-2; tentatively, D is TRBD1 (5 bases). Germline V gene sequence: CDR1 LNHDA, CDR2 SQIVND (reference sequence). Between the trimmed V and J ends, which lost 5 bases and 4 bases, there was a span of 14 bases. The CDR3 loop spans 14 amino acids.

This chain connects TRBV19 to TRBJ2-2, with D perhaps matching TRBD1 (6 bases). Germline CDR1 is LNHDA and CDR2 is SQIVND (reference sequence). Trimming pared 2 bases from V and 6 bases from J, leaving 22 bases between. This CDR3 contains 18 residues. CDR3 sequence reads: CASSIKGRGTRMAGELFF. The DNA for the CDR3 is TGTGCCAGTAGTATAAAGGGAAGGGGGACAAGAATGGCCGGGGAGCTGTTTTTT.

This clone came up once. The chain is built from TRBV6-6 and TRBJ2-6, with D unclear. Trimming removed 2 bases at V and 1 base at J, with 6 bases between. Germline values: CDR1 MNHNY, CDR2 SVGAGI (reference sequence). The CDR3 is 15 amino acids. CDR3 in DNA: TGTGCCAGCAGTTACGGGCGATCTGGGGCCAACGTCCTGACTTTC. Protein: CASSYGRSGANVLTF.

The chain carries TRBV7-9 and TRBJ2-3; 8 nucleotides align to TRBD1. J was trimmed by 3 bases and V by 5 bases; bases with no gene match: 7. The CDR3 has 15 residues. CDR1 SEHNR and CDR2 FQNEAQ come from the germline V gene (reference sequence). CDR3 residues: CASSHGTGSTDTQYF. The CDR3 nucleotides read TGTGCCAGCAGCCACGGGACAGGCAGTACAGATACGCAGTATTTT.

V is TRBV5-1 and J is TRBJ2-6; TRBD1 or TRBD2 may be the D gene (5 bases each). This CDR3 comprises 16 residues. Germline V gene sequence: CDR1 SGHRS, CDR2 YFSETQ. Between the trimmed V and J ends, which lost 4 bases and 2 bases, there was a span of 13 bases. CDR3 region: CASSASRDPGANVLTF. CDR3 bases: TGCGCCAGCAGCGCGTCCCGGGACCCTGGGGCCAACGTCCTGACTTTC. Filled out from reference TRBV5-1 and TRBJ2-6, the complete variable domain reads KAGVTQTPRYLIKTRGQQVTLSCSPISGHRSVSWYQQTPGQGLQFLFEYFSETQRNKGNFPGRFSGRQFSNSRSEMNVSTLELGDSALYLCASSASRDPGANVLTFGAGSRLTVL.

The chain couples TRBV6-6 to TRBJ2-1; D gene ambiguous. The V end lost 6 bases, the J end lost 5 bases, and 5 bases lay between the germline ends. This CDR3 spans 11 amino acids. CDR1 and CDR2 (germline): MNHNY, SVGAGI (reference sequence). CDR3 amino acids: CASRLDNEQFF. The CDR3 bases are TGTGCCAGCAGACTCGACAATGAGCAGTTCTTC.

This chain joins TRBV6-6 and TRBJ1-1; D is perhaps TRBD1 (5 bases). Trimming shortened V by 4 bases and J by 5 bases, and 11 bases separated the two germline ends. Germline V CDR1 and CDR2: MNHNY, SVGAGI (reference sequence). The CDR3 runs to 13 residues. The CDR3 nucleotides are TGTGCCAGCAGTTTCGCGGGGCGGACTGAAGCTTTCTTT. Amino acids: CASSFAGRTEAFF.

In this sample, this clone turned up once. This rearrangement joins TRBV19 to TRBJ1-5; D is uncertain. Germline V gives CDR1 LNHDA, CDR2 SQIVND (reference sequence). The CDR3 is 15 residues long. The V gene lost 5 bases and the J gene lost 1 base, with 12 bases spanning the gap. CDR3: CASSAHGWSNQPQHF. In nucleotides, the CDR3 is TGTGCCAGTAGTGCCCACGGCTGGAGCAATCAGCCCCAGCATTTT.

The rearrangement joins TRBV6-1 to TRBJ1-2; a possible D gene is TRBD1 (5 bases). Germline values: CDR1 MNHNS, CDR2 SASEGT. V gave up 4 bases and J gave up 4 bases, with 10 bases separating them. This CDR3 contains 13 residues. In nucleotides, the CDR3 is TGTGCCAGCAGTGCGGGACCCCTCTATGGCTACACCTTC. Protein product: CASSAGPLYGYTF.

V usage is TRBV6-6 and J usage is TRBJ2-4; a weak D match, TRBD2 (6 bases). The V end was cut by 6 bases, the J end by 10 bases, with 10 bases between. The CDR3 is made up of 11 amino acids. Germline V gives CDR1 MNHNY, CDR2 SVGAGI (reference sequence). CDR3 amino acids: CASSGGAIQYF. The CDR3 coding sequence is TGTGCCAGCAGCGGCGGGGCAATTCAGTACTTC.

The chain links TRBV7-8 to TRBJ2-7; TRBD1 matches 7 bases. Looked up from germline, CDR1 is SGHVS and CDR2 is FQNEAQ. The CDR3 consists of 14 residues. With V trimmed by 5 bases and J by 9 bases, 13 bases remained unmatched. This chain's CDR3 is CASSARDSPSGQYF. CDR3 sequence (DNA): TGTGCCAGCAGCGCCCGGGACAGTCCATCGGGGCAGTACTTC.

DNA for the CDR3: TGCGCCAGCAGCTTCGGGGACGCAGGCTACGAGCAGTACTTC. This gives the protein CASSFGDAGYEQYF. V is TRBV5-1 and J is TRBJ2-7; perhaps D is TRBD1 or TRBD2 (5 bases each). The CDR3 sequence is 14 residues long. V was clipped by 2 bases and J by 3 bases, with 12 bases between them. The germline CDR1 and CDR2 sequences are SGHRS and YFSETQ.

This clone has a single count. The chain uses TRBV5-1 and TRBJ1-2, with 9 bases aligning to TRBD1. Looked up from germline, CDR1 is SGHRS and CDR2 is YFSETQ. The trim removed 6 bases at V and 2 bases at J, leaving 5 bases unmatched. This CDR3 has 14 residues. CDR3 coding DNA: TGCGCCAGCAAGCCACAGGGGGCCAACTATGGCTACACCTTC. Translated: CASKPQGANYGYTF. Full variable domain (missing parts from reference TRBV5-1 and TRBJ1-2): KAGVTQTPRYLIKTRGQQVTLSCSPISGHRSVSWYQQTPGQGLQFLFEYFSETQRNKGNFPGRFSGRQFSNSRSEMNVSTLELGDSALYLCASKPQGANYGYTFGSGTRLTVV.

The chain couples TRBV5-1 to TRBJ2-3, with TRBD2 matching 9 bases. CDR1 SGHRS and CDR2 YFSETQ come from the germline V gene. The CDR3 has 16 residues. The V gene end was trimmed by 0 bases and the J gene end by 1 base; junction bases not matched to a gene: 3. The CDR3 region is CASSLETSGRTDTQYF. In DNA form, the CDR3 reads TGCGCCAGCAGCTTGGAGACTAGCGGCCGCACAGATACGCAGTATTTT. The full variable domain, with the rest looked up from reference TRBV5-1 and TRBJ2-3, is KAGVTQTPRYLIKTRGQQVTLSCSPISGHRSVSWYQQTPGQGLQFLFEYFSETQRNKGNFPGRFSGRQFSNSRSEMNVSTLELGDSALYLCASSLETSGRTDTQYFGPGTRLTVL.

The genes are TRBV5-1 and TRBJ2-1; 8 bases align to TRBD2. The germline V gene encodes CDR1 SGHRS and CDR2 YFSETQ. This CDR3 region has 12 residues. Germline trimming cut 4 bases from V and 10 bases from J; bases unmatched to any gene: 4. CDR3: CASSKLAGEQFF. The CDR3 DNA is TGCGCCAGCAGCAAATTAGCGGGAGAGCAGTTCTTC.

The chain has TRBV6-6 and TRBJ1-1, with unresolved D. The CDR3 covers 15 residues. V was pared by 6 bases and J by 3 bases, with 17 bases between. Germline CDR1 is MNHNY and CDR2 is SVGAGI (reference sequence). CDR3 in amino acids: CASRSPIGEDTEAFF. Written as DNA, the CDR3 is TGTGCCAGCAGATCCCCAATCGGGGAGGACACTGAAGCTTTCTTT.